Listed below are T cell receptor beta chains from one sample, sequenced in a study of control samples from healthy donors and cancer patients. Method: immunoSEQ multiplex PCR; TCRdb's copy keeps in-frame clones and lacks some. The sample carries tens of thousands of clones, roughly 86% recorded once. The sequenced sample was PBMCs. The receptor set was obtained from a woman aged 45-65 years with head and neck cancer. The CDR3 runs from the conserved cysteine through the conserved F or W. A D gene is named only where the DNA matches it firmly. Size is stated for part of the rows, as once, few or many counts, or as a class when the clone is expanded.

v_gene	d_gene	len	abundance	j_gene	CDR3aa	CDR3nt
TRBV29-1	TRBD1	12	once	TRBJ1-1	CSVQGGSTEAFF	TGCAGCGTTCAGGGGGGGAGCACTGAAGCTTTCTTT
TRBV28	-	15	-	TRBJ1-1	CASRLDYVKGTEAFF	TGTGCCAGCAGGCTTGACTATGTTAAGGGCACTGAAGCTTTCTTT
TRBV7-9	-	16	-	TRBJ1-2	CASSSALGGANYGYTF	TGTGCCAGCAGCTCGGCCCTCGGGGGAGCTAACTATGGCTACACCTTC
TRBV27	-	17	-	TRBJ1-1	CASSLVKGGPQGTEAFF	TGTGCCAGCAGTTTAGTGAAGGGGGGCCCCCAGGGGACTGAAGCTTTCTTT
TRBV7-2	TRBD2	17	-	TRBJ2-2	CASSKKTGGGRMGELFF	TGTGCCAGCAGCAAAAAGACCGGGGGGGGCAGAATGGGGGAGCTGTTTTTT
TRBV5-1	TRBD1	16	-	TRBJ2-7	CASSRETGTGVSEQYF	TGCGCCAGCAGCCGAGAGACCGGGACAGGGGTAAGCGAGCAGTACTTC
TRBV4-1	-	15	-	TRBJ1-4	CASSQDGRAGAKLFF	TGCGCCAGCAGCCAAGATGGGAGGGCAGGGGCAAAACTGTTTTTT
TRBV18	-	16	-	TRBJ2-3	CASSPIEGLHTDTQYF	TGTGCCAGCTCACCAATCGAGGGTCTCCACACAGATACGCAGTATTTT
TRBV29-1	-	12	-	TRBJ1-4	CSVEEHQARLFF	TGCAGCGTTGAAGAACATCAGGCTAGACTGTTTTTT
TRBV7-9	-	14	-	TRBJ1-1	CASSLINGLTEAFF	TGTGCCAGCAGCTTAATAAATGGGTTAACTGAAGCTTTCTTT
TRBV7-2	-	14	-	TRBJ2-2	CASSLERVTGELFF	TGTGCCAGCAGCTTAGAGAGGGTCACCGGGGAGCTGTTTTTT
TRBV28	-	11	-	TRBJ1-6	CATGSNSPLHF	TGTGCCACGGGGAGTAATTCACCCCTCCACTTT
TRBV28	TRBD2	19	-	TRBJ2-3	CASSSFRIAGGSSTDTQYF	TGTGCCAGCAGTTCCTTTAGGATAGCGGGGGGGTCTAGCACAGATACGCAGTATTTT
TRBV7-8	-	14	-	TRBJ2-2	CASSVDPNTGELFF	TGTGCCAGCAGCGTGGACCCGAACACCGGGGAGCTGTTTTTT
TRBV7-9	TRBD1	14	-	TRBJ2-3	CASSSGQPRDTQYF	TGTGCCAGCAGCTCGGGACAGCCACGGGATACGCAGTATTTT
TRBV30	-	14	-	TRBJ2-2	CAWSDSTNTGELFF	TGTGCCTGGAGCGACAGCACGAACACCGGGGAGCTGTTTTTT
TRBV4-2	-	16	-	TRBJ2-1	CASSQVVRVEGNEQFF	TGTGCCAGCAGCCAAGTGGTGAGAGTGGAGGGAAATGAGCAGTTCTTC
TRBV5-1	-	13	-	TRBJ2-1	CASSLTGYNEQFF	TGCGCCAGCAGCTTAACAGGGTACAATGAGCAGTTCTTC
TRBV5-1	TRBD1	14	-	TRBJ2-7	CASSLGQGAYEQYF	TGCGCCAGCAGCTTGGGGCAGGGGGCTTACGAGCAGTACTTC
TRBV3-1/TRBV3-2	-	14	once	TRBJ1-2	CASSPNRALGGYTF	TGTGCCAGCAGTCCCAACAGGGCTCTAGGTGGCTACACCTTC
TRBV4-1	-	14	-	TRBJ1-2	CASSHNPLLYGYTF	TGCGCCAGCAGCCATAACCCACTCCTCTATGGCTACACCTTC
TRBV30	-	16	-	TRBJ1-4	CAWSALGGVTNEKLFF	TGTGCCTGGAGTGCCCTTGGTGGGGTCACTAATGAAAAACTGTTTTTT
TRBV9	-	14	-	TRBJ1-1	CASSGKGDNTEAFF	TGTGCCAGCAGCGGGAAAGGGGACAACACTGAAGCTTTCTTT
TRBV4-2	TRBD1	16	once	TRBJ1-5	CASSSGTGNSNQPQHF	TGTGCCAGCAGCTCCGGGACAGGAAATAGCAATCAGCCCCAGCATTTT
TRBV7-9	-	11	few	TRBJ1-2	CASTPVFGYTF	TGTGCCAGCACCCCGGTATTCGGCTACACCTTC